The 23 T cell receptor beta chains given below trace back to one sample, sequenced in a study of blood T cell repertoires in COVID-19. The repertoire was sequenced with immunoSEQ multiplex PCR; TCRdb's copy has only in-frame clones and lacks some. Of under 250,000 clones listed, roughly 83% are singletons. Source material: peripheral blood. Source of these receptors: a woman in her 70s with active or convalescent COVID-19.

This chain uses TRBV7-9 with TRBJ2-2, with a weak D call TRBD1 (6 bases). Germline CDR1 and CDR2: SEHNR and FQNEAQ (reference sequence). V lost 1 base and J 3 bases, leaving 12 bases between the germline ends. CDR3 size: 16 residues. CDR3 loop: CASSLGRDTYTGELFF. As DNA, the CDR3 is TGTGCCAGCAGCTTAGGCCGGGACACCTACACCGGGGAGCTGTTTTTT. The complete variable domain, with remaining parts taken from reference TRBV7-9 and TRBJ2-2, reads DTGVSQNPRHKITKRGQNVTFRCDPISEHNRLYWYRQTLGQGPEFLTYFQNEAQLEKSRLLSDRFSAERPKGSFSTLEIQRTEQGDSAMYLCASSLGRDTYTGELFFGEGSRLTVL.

This clone turned up a few times. V gene TRBV18 combines with J gene TRBJ1-5; D not resolved. The germline V and J ends were trimmed by 6 bases and 5 bases, with 11 bases remaining between them. The CDR3 consists of 13 residues. Germline V gene sequence: CDR1 KGHSH, CDR2 LQKENI. The CDR3 region is CASSPQSDQPQHF. CDR3 sequence (DNA): TGTGCCAGCTCCCCTCAGTCCGATCAGCCCCAGCATTTT.

This clone appeared a single time. This chain joins TRBV10-3 and TRBJ1-4; D might be TRBD1 (5 bases). Germline CDR1 ENHRY, CDR2 SYGVKD. This CDR3 has 14 amino acids. Trimming removed 1 base at V and 10 bases at J, with 13 bases between. As DNA, the CDR3 is TGTGCCATCAGTGAGTTGGGGGGTGACACAAAACTGTTTTTT. Amino acids: CAISELGGDTKLFF.

CDR3 sequence (DNA): TGTGCCACCCAGGAGACGGGGAGGGAAAAACTGTTTTTT. Amino acid sequence: CATQETGREKLFF. V usage is TRBV10-3 and J usage is TRBJ1-4; unclear D gene. The ends were cut back, 10 bases at V and 8 bases at J, with 17 bases in the middle. Germline V gene lookup returns CDR1 ENHRY and CDR2 SYGVKD. This CDR3 is built from 13 residues.

The rearrangement uses TRBV6-5 and TRBJ2-7; tentatively, D is TRBD1 (6 bases). This CDR3 is 15 amino acids long. Germline CDR1 MNHEY, CDR2 SVGAGI. The V end lost 0 bases, the J end lost 2 bases, and 11 bases lay between the germline ends. In DNA form, the CDR3 reads TGTGCCAGCAGTTACTCACCTTCAGGGGCCTACGAGCAGTACTTC. It codes for CASSYSPSGAYEQYF.

The chain couples TRBV19 to TRBJ1-1; no firm D call. Germline V gives CDR1 LNHDA, CDR2 SQIVND (reference sequence). The CDR3 loop spans 16 amino acids. V lost 1 base and J lost 0, with 12 bases in between. The CDR3 reads CASSIVGSYMNTEAFF. The CDR3 coding sequence is TGTGCCAGTAGTATAGTGGGCAGTTATATGAACACTGAAGCTTTCTTT.

CDR3 DNA: TGTGCCAGCAGCCCAGGGCTAGTTAACAATGAGCAGTTCTTC. Translated, it gives CASSPGLVNNEQFF. V gene TRBV11-2 combines with J gene TRBJ2-1; D possibly corresponds to TRBD1 (5 bases). With 5 bases removed from V and 5 bases from J, the gap between germline ends came to 13 bases. Germline CDR1 reads SGHAT; CDR2 reads FQNNGV. This CDR3 spans 14 amino acids.

The chain has TRBV10-2 and TRBJ2-1; 13 bases line up with TRBD2. The CDR3 length is 15 residues. Trimming took 6 bases from V and 5 from J; bases not matched to a gene: 4. Germline V gene lookup returns CDR1 WSHSY and CDR2 SAAADI. The CDR3 loop reads CASRVGLAGNNEQFF. CDR3 DNA sequence: TGCGCCAGCAGAGTGGGACTAGCGGGAAACAATGAGCAGTTCTTC.

This sequence joins TRBV6-5 and TRBJ1-1, with unresolved D. The CDR3 totals 13 residues. Germline CDR1 is MNHEY and CDR2 is SVGAGI. Between the trimmed V and J ends, which lost 6 bases and 4 bases, there was a span of 12 bases. The DNA for the CDR3 is TGTGCCAGCAGGGATACGGGGATCACTGAAGCTTTCTTT. Translation gives CASRDTGITEAFF.

This clone was counted between two and nine times. V usage is TRBV10-3 and J usage is TRBJ1-4; possible D gene TRBD1, 5 bases. V lost 6 bases to trimming and J lost 5 bases, with 13 bases between them. CDR3 length equals 14 residues. Germline values: CDR1 ENHRY, CDR2 SYGVKD. The CDR3 protein is CAISREGTNEKLFF. The CDR3 coding sequence is TGTGCCATCAGCCGGGAGGGGACCAATGAAAAACTGTTTTTT.

Remarks on this clone: This sequence may be a read error, since a much larger clone differs from it by one base. This same CDR3 is encoded by further DNA sequences in the sample. The chain recombines TRBV4-1 with TRBJ1-1, with unresolved D. Trimming took 6 bases from V and 6 from J, leaving 11 bases between them. Looked up from germline, CDR1 is MGHRA and CDR2 is YSYEKL. The CDR3 totals 12 residues. The chain's CDR3 is CASRTRGSEAFF. The CDR3 DNA sequence: TGCGCCAGCAGAACACGAGGATCTGAAGCTTTCTTT.

This clone was seen just once. The chain uses TRBV7-2 and TRBJ1-5, with 7 bases fitting TRBD1. The CDR3 covers 15 residues. The V gene end was trimmed by 6 bases and the J gene end by 0 bases; junction bases not matched to a gene: 5. Germline CDR1 SGHTA, CDR2 FQGNSA. The CDR3 coding sequence is TGTGCCAGCAGTCCGCAGGGGGATAGCAATCAGCCCCAGCATTTT. Translation gives CASSPQGDSNQPQHF.

The rearrangement joins TRBV18 to TRBJ1-1; 8 nucleotides match TRBD1. J lost 1 base, V lost 8 bases, and 9 bases had no gene match. Germline V gives CDR1 KGHSH, CDR2 LQKENI. The CDR3 extends over 15 amino acids. CDR3 amino acids: CASALTGTGNTEAFF. The CDR3 coding sequence is TGTGCCAGCGCCCTTACCGGGACAGGGAACACTGAAGCTTTCTTT. Full variable domain (outside the CDR3, taken from reference TRBV18 and TRBJ1-1): NAGVMQNPRHLVRRRGQEARLRCSPMKGHSHVYWYRQLPEEGLKFMVYLQKENIIDESGMPKERFSAEFPKEGPSILRIQQVVRGDSAAYFCASALTGTGNTEAFFGQGTRLTVV.

In this sample, this clone turned up once. The CDR3 protein is CASSLAVGLAGEQFF. The CDR3 DNA reads as TGCGCCAGCAGCTTGGCGGTGGGACTAGCGGGTGAGCAGTTCTTC. V gene TRBV5-1 combines with J gene TRBJ2-1; 12 bases map to TRBD2. Germline CDR1 SGHRS, CDR2 YFSETQ. The ends lost 0 bases at V and 9 bases at J; junction bases unmatched: 4. This CDR3 is 15 amino acids long. The entire variable domain, with the rest obtained from reference TRBV5-1 and TRBJ2-1, is as follows: KAGVTQTPRYLIKTRGQQVTLSCSPISGHRSVSWYQQTPGQGLQFLFEYFSETQRNKGNFPGRFSGRQFSNSRSEMNVSTLELGDSALYLCASSLAVGLAGEQFFGPGTRLTVL.

The chain uses TRBV9 and TRBJ2-1, with TRBD2 identical over 7 bases. The germline CDR1 and CDR2 sequences are SGDLS and YYNGEE. V shed 2 bases and J 7 bases; nucleotides not matched to a gene: 9. The CDR3 runs 15 residues. The CDR3 DNA sequence: TGTGCCAGCAGCGTGGGAGGGAGGGCATCGAATGAGCAGTTCTTC. Translated, it gives CASSVGGRASNEQFF.

V is TRBV7-9 and J is TRBJ1-2; no firm D call. The ends were cut back, 4 bases at V and 2 bases at J, with 11 bases in the middle. The CDR3 sequence is 14 residues long. Per germline, CDR1 SEHNR and CDR2 FQNEAQ (reference sequence). CDR3 amino acids: CASSSAGRNYGYTF. In DNA form, the CDR3 reads TGTGCCAGCAGCTCAGCTGGGAGGAACTATGGCTACACCTTC.

Here the CDR3 reads CATSSSTGADTQYF. The CDR3 bases are TGTGCCACCAGCAGCTCTACAGGGGCAGATACGCAGTATTTT. The rearrangement joins TRBV15 to TRBJ2-3, with TRBD1 matching over 7 bases. The V gene's germline CDR1 is LNHNV and CDR2 YYDKDF (reference sequence). The CDR3 contains 14 residues. The J segment lost 4 bases and the V segment lost 3 bases, leaving 4 bases of the junction unmatched.

The V gene is TRBV27, the J gene TRBJ1-2; TRBD1 is a possible D gene (5 bases). Trimming pared 3 bases from V and 8 bases from J, leaving 10 bases between. Germline loops: CDR1 MNHEY, CDR2 SMNVEV (reference sequence). The CDR3 contains 12 residues. Here the CDR3 reads CASSFRGGGYTF. CDR3 in DNA: TGTGCCAGCAGTTTTAGGGGTGGCGGCTACACCTTC.

The V and J genes are TRBV7-2 and TRBJ2-7; unclear D gene. The V and J ends lost 5 bases and 3 bases respectively, with 20 bases between them. Germline CDR1 reads SGHTA; CDR2 reads FQGNSA. The CDR3 length is 16 residues. The CDR3 coding sequence is TGTGCCAGCAGCCTACAGTCCTCGTCAGCCCTCTACGAGCAGTACTTC. Translating it yields CASSLQSSSALYEQYF.

The gene calls are TRBV2 and TRBJ2-3; a possible D gene is TRBD2 (7 bases). The CDR3 spans 16 residues. CDR1 and CDR2 (germline): SNHLY, FYNNEI. The germline V and J ends were trimmed by 6 bases and 1 base, with 17 bases remaining between them. CDR3 residues: CASSDRGDTGTDTQYF. The DNA of the CDR3 is TGTGCCAGCAGCGACCGGGGGGACACAGGCACAGATACGCAGTATTTT.

The chain employs TRBV3-1 (or the pseudogene TRBV3-2) and TRBJ2-3; the match to TRBD2 covers 14 bases. CDR3 length: 18 amino acids. CDR1 LGHDT and CDR2 YNNKEL come from the germline V gene (reference sequence). With 4 bases clipped from V and 4 bases from J, the junction kept 10 bases outside the gene matches. The chain's CDR3 is CASSPPGLAGEGPDTQYF. CDR3 bases: TGTGCCAGCAGCCCCCCGGGACTAGCGGGAGAAGGGCCAGATACGCAGTATTTT.

CDR3 nucleotide sequence: TGCGCCAGCCGACTTCAGGGGGCGATGGGGAGTGAGCAGTTCTTC. Amino acid sequence: CASRLQGAMGSEQFF. The gene calls are TRBV5-1 and TRBJ2-1, with TRBD1 identical over 8 bases. CDR1 and CDR2 (germline): SGHRS, YFSETQ. This CDR3 contains 15 residues. The junction had 15 bases not matched to a gene; V was cut back by 7 bases and J by 9 bases.

About this clone itself: A junction boundary mismatches the germline segment, possibly from a read error. The J gene is TRBJ1-2, the V gene TRBV19, with 8 bases identical to TRBD1. This CDR3 spans 14 amino acids. CDR1 and CDR2 (germline): LNHDA, SQIVND (reference sequence). CDR3 DNA sequence: TGTGCCAGTAGGGTCGGGGACAGGTACTACGGCTACACCTTC. Translating it yields CASRVGDRYYGYTF.